The subject of this entry is one T cell receptor (delta chain). The antigen this receptor binds is unknown. A far larger clone is just one base off, so this is likely a read error. The sample originates from a study of Vγ9Vδ2 T cells in congenital toxoplasmosis (dated by TCRdb to about 2021). About the investigation overall: The diagnosis of congenital toxoplasmosis relied on IgG, IgM and IgA serology, Western blot and an in-house interferon-gamma release assay. The study compared gamma and delta chain CDR3 repertoires of sorted blood gammadelta T cells between congenitally T. gondii-infected and uninfected infants. Repertoire sequencing was done on samples from infants at 2 months after birth and at 1 year of age. At 2 months, TCR sequencing included roughly five infected and 10 uninfected infants, while at 1 year the sequenced group was 3 infected and 4 uninfected infants.

cDNA was generated in one tube by template-switch reverse transcription with TRGC- and TRDC-specific primers, using SuperScript II. The TRGC primer was designed to bind both the TRGC1 and TRGC2 constant genes. Amplification of TRG and TRD was done with the KAPA Real-Time Library Amplification Kit, and AMPure XP beads were used for purification between steps. Illumina sequencing adapters were added by index PCR using the Nextera XT Index Kit. TRG and TRD amplicons were sequenced on an Illumina MiSeq with the V2 300 kit, giving 150 bp paired-end reads. In the authors' own workflow: Before any further analysis, FastQC version 0.11.8 was used to assess read quality. With MiXCR version 3.0.3, reads were aligned to GenBank TRG or TRD reference genes and CDR3 sequences were built. Default MiXCR settings were used with one exception: TRDD gene segments were assembled from 3 consecutive nucleotides instead of 5. N additions, CDR3 length, J segment length and clonotype sharing between samples were calculated with VDJtools version 1.2.1. Out-of-frame CDR3 sequences and those containing stop codons were excluded from analysis. Infant repertoires were compared for overlap with previously published fetal, cord blood and adult blood Vgamma9Vdelta2 repertoires. Clones were re-identified by TCRdb from the public reads with CATT, and rows with the same DNA were merged. These V and J calls rely on TCRdb rather than the paper's analysis. This sample comprises about 710 delta-chain clones, roughly 47% of them detected only once. Roughly 23% of the sample lies in the top ten.

Mothers of both infected and uninfected infants received the same treatment, using spiramycin and/or pyrimethamine plus sulfadiazine plus folinic acid. All infants, infected and uninfected, were born by term delivery after more than 37 weeks of gestation. Approximately 1 mL of blood was processed into PBMCs by Lymphoprep gradient centrifugation, then cryopreserved in liquid nitrogen and shipped to Belgium. Thawed PBMCs were labeled with Zombie NIR viability dye and stained with CD3, TCR gammadelta, Vgamma9 and Vdelta2 antibodies. Sorting of CD3+ TCRgammadelta+ T cells was performed on a FACSAria III, reaching a mean purity of 98%. The RNeasy Micro Kit was used to isolate RNA from around 10,000 sorted gammadelta T cells per sample. Infants were born to mothers enrolled with primary T. gondii infection during pregnancy. Peripheral blood samples from the infants were taken at an outpatient microbiology and virology center in Pavia, Italy.

Overall study results and their limits: Compared with uninfected infants, infected infants at 2 months appeared to have fewer N additions in their TRGV9 and TRDV2 CDR3s, and this was especially true for TRDV2-TRDJ1 sequences. Both infected and uninfected infants showed high prevalence of a public TRGV9 clonotype. Two months was the earliest age with enough suitable sample material for TCR repertoire analysis, so newborn repertoires were not sequenced. Repertoire differences between infected and uninfected infants were less clear at 1 year of age than at 2 months. In approximately 2-month-old infants, germline-encoded fetal-type TRDV2 CDR3 sequences seemed to be more common in infected than in uninfected infants, which suggests a footprint of in utero expansion.

The CDR3, from cysteine to phenylalanine, totals 21 residues. The DNA shown is the 63-base CDR3, in frame from base 1. According to the germline V gene, CDR1 reads TSWWSYY and CDR2 reads QGS. Sample: gamma-delta T cells from blood. The J gene is uncalled and the V gene is TRDV1; the table's D gene call, TRDD3, was not cross checked with the DNA. The clonotype originates from a child under 10 years old born to a mother with Toxoplasma gondii infection during pregnancy, either congenitally infected or uninfected (not recorded which). CDR3 sequence: CALGELRGLLPTGGSGGKIIF. The nucleotides are TGTGCTCTTGGGGAACTGAGGGGTCTGCTTCCAACTGGGGGATCCGGGGGTAAAATCATCTTT.